This T cell receptor beta chain appears in the sequencing data of a study of T cell responses to AZD1222 COVID-19 vaccine. The study, taken as a whole, reports: Seropositive status at baseline applied to only 6 or 7 AZD1222 recipients.

The CDR3 contains 14 residues. The ends were cut back, 0 bases at V and 8 bases at J, with 14 bases in the middle. The germline V gene encodes CDR1 SGHRS and CDR2 YFSETQ. To note about this clone: Its specificity is unknown.

Only in-frame clones appear in the TCRdb table, and some are missing; sequencing was by immunoSEQ multiplex PCR. The sample yields more than 110,000 clones, about 92% seen once. The J gene is TRBJ2-5, the V gene TRBV5-1; D may be TRBD1 or TRBD2 (5 bases each). The TCR comes from an adult in good health. The sample consisted of peripheral blood, taken on day 0 of AZD1222 vaccination. CDR3 residues: CASSLARGSGTQYF. DNA of the CDR3: TGCGCCAGCAGCTTGGCCCGGGGCTCGGGCACCCAGTACTTC.